Here is one T cell receptor beta chain with its context. V dropped 5 bases and J dropped 0 bases, with 14 bases sitting between them. CDR1 and CDR2 from the germline V gene are LNHDA and SQIVND (reference sequence). This CDR3 is 15 amino acids long. These data are taken from a study of cytomegalovirus exposure and HLA in healthy donors. The PCR employed 60 Vbeta primers together with 13 Jbeta primers. Generated by immunoSEQ multiplex PCR, the TCRdb table keeps only in-frame clones and is missing some. The table has more than 100,000 clones, approximately 77% seen once; the top ten hold about 1%. The rearrangement uses TRBV19 and TRBJ2-7; possibly TRBD1 for D (5 bases). This sequence originates from a woman in her sixties in good health and CMV-seronegative. The specimen sequenced was PBMCs. This CDR3 reads CASSLHQTDSYEQYF. DNA for the CDR3: TGTGCCAGTAGTCTGCACCAGACAGACTCCTACGAGCAGTACTTC.